Described below is a single T cell receptor (beta chain) sequence and its context. Germline loops: CDR1 SGHRS, CDR2 YFSETQ. This CDR3 has 16 residues. V gave up 0 bases and J gave up 4 bases; unmatched junction bases: 10. These data belong to a study of blood T cell repertoires in COVID-19. Clones were read by immunoSEQ multiplex PCR, and TCRdb kept only the in-frame ones, dropping some. The sample holds 150,000 to 200,000 clones, 70% to 90% seen once. The sequence derives from a man between 60 and 70 years old with active or convalescent COVID-19. Sequencing was carried out using peripheral blood. This rearrangement joins TRBV5-1 to TRBJ2-7; 7 positions agree with TRBD2. Here the CDR3 DNA reads TGCGCCAGCAGCTTGGCCGGAAGCGGGGTTTCTTACGAGCAGTACTTC. It is translated as CASSLAGSGVSYEQYF.